This entry is about one T cell receptor (beta chain). This entry belongs to a study of T cell changes during pregnancy in multiple sclerosis. From germline, CDR1 is ENHRY and CDR2 SYGVKD. The CDR3 is made up of 15 amino acids. The junction had 11 bases not matched to a gene; V was cut back by 10 bases and J by 5 bases. Generated by immunoSEQ multiplex PCR, the TCRdb table keeps only in-frame clones and is missing some. This sample yields 35,000 to 45,000 clones, of which roughly 90% are seen a single time; about 7.8% belongs to the top ten. V and J are TRBV10-3 and TRBJ2-5; 12 bases match TRBD2. This specimen was CD8+ T cells from peripheral blood mononuclear cells, taken before pregnancy. This TCR came from a female donor with multiple sclerosis, enrolled in a pregnancy study. DNA of the CDR3: TGTGCCACTTCGACTAGCGGGAGCATAGGGGAGACCCAGTACTTC. As protein: CATSTSGSIGETQYF.